This T cell receptor (beta chain) was obtained from a study of regulatory and conventional T cells in RAG deficiency. Points from the study as a whole: Other subsets showed roughly 10-fold reductions, but Treg unique TCR beta sequences fell 80 to 100-fold in these patients.

The CDR3 consists of 14 residues. Germline CDR1 reads SGDLS; CDR2 reads YYNGEE. The V end was cut by 0 bases, the J end by 4 bases, with 10 bases between. Sequenced by immunoSEQ multiplex PCR; TCRdb stores in-frame clones only, minus some. The sample lists 45,000 or so clones; 90% were seen once. Points on this clone: Its antigen is as yet unknown.

Genomic DNA came from blood conventional CD4+ T cells gated CD25-low CD127-high. This sample was also put to use in a study of regulatory T cells. As that report states: Primers: 52 TRBV forward and 13 TRBJ reverse. Regulatory T cells showed the strongest V-J pair restriction and V/J gene skewing among patient repertoires.

The chain employs TRBV9 and TRBJ1-2, with no clear D. The specimen sequenced was CD4+ effector T cells sorted from blood. The receptor was isolated from a human donor in good health. CDR3 protein: CASSVERESYGYTF. Written as DNA, the CDR3 is TGTGCCAGCAGCGTAGAAAGGGAGAGCTATGGCTACACCTTC.